These T cell receptor beta chains were read from a single sample in a study of OX40 agonist ivuxolimab in advanced cancers. The method was immunoSEQ multiplex PCR; TCRdb's version includes in-frame clones alone and lacks a portion of them. The sample lists 60,000 or so clones, 88% seen once, with roughly 5% in the top ten. The sample was CD4+ or CD8+ T cells sorted from blood, taken in a trial of the OX40 agonist ivuxolimab. Source of these receptors: an adult with an advanced solid tumor such as melanoma, head and neck, liver or kidney cancer. The CDR3 runs from the conserved cysteine through the conserved F or W. D genes are given only for firm matches. Clone size is shown for a subset of rows, as once, few, many or a class of expanded clone.

abundance: -; v_gene: TRBV5-1; d_gene: TRBD1; j_gene: TRBJ1-1; CDR3aa: CASSTSPGTGAMNTEAFF; CDR3nt: TGCGCCAGCAGCACGAGTCCCGGGACAGGGGCTATGAACACTGAAGCTTTCTTT
abundance: once; v_gene: TRBV29-1; d_gene: -; j_gene: TRBJ2-7; CDR3aa: CSVVGGPLGTGPNEQYF; CDR3nt: TGCAGCGTTGTGGGGGGGCCTCTCGGGACTGGGCCCAACGAGCAGTACTTC
abundance: -; v_gene: TRBV5-1; d_gene: -; j_gene: TRBJ2-5; CDR3aa: CASRGGRTAPQETQYF; CDR3nt: TGCGCCAGCAGAGGGGGTAGAACAGCACCCCAAGAGACCCAGTACTTC
abundance: -; v_gene: TRBV28; d_gene: TRBD1; j_gene: TRBJ2-5; CDR3aa: CASSSTGTKYQETQYF; CDR3nt: TGTGCCAGCAGCTCGACAGGGACCAAGTACCAAGAGACCCAGTACTTC
abundance: -; v_gene: TRBV6-1; d_gene: -; j_gene: TRBJ1-4; CDR3aa: CASSQGVANEKLFF; CDR3nt: TGTGCCAGCAGCCAGGGTGTGGCCAATGAAAAACTGTTTTTT
abundance: -; v_gene: TRBV14; d_gene: -; j_gene: TRBJ2-3; CDR3aa: CASSQDTDTQYF; CDR3nt: TGTGCCAGCAGCCAAGATACGGATACGCAGTATTTT
abundance: -; v_gene: TRBV10-2; d_gene: -; j_gene: TRBJ2-1; CDR3aa: CASSERAGEWNEQFF; CDR3nt: TGCGCCAGCAGTGAGAGGGCAGGGGAATGGAATGAGCAGTTCTTC
abundance: -; v_gene: TRBV28; d_gene: -; j_gene: TRBJ1-1; CDR3aa: CASSLLGGAKAFF; CDR3nt: TGTGCCAGCAGTTTATTGGGGGGCGCCAAAGCTTTCTTT
abundance: -; v_gene: TRBV2; d_gene: -; j_gene: TRBJ1-2; CDR3aa: CASSQNNYGYTF; CDR3nt: TGTGCCAGCTCTCAGAATAACTATGGCTACACCTTC
abundance: -; v_gene: TRBV10-3; d_gene: -; j_gene: TRBJ1-2; CDR3aa: CAISEFQGSGYGYTF; CDR3nt: TGTGCCATCAGTGAGTTTCAGGGATCGGGGTATGGCTACACCTTC
abundance: -; v_gene: TRBV7-2; d_gene: -; j_gene: TRBJ2-7; CDR3aa: CASSNSYEQYF; CDR3nt: TGTGCCAGCAGCAATAGCTACGAGCAGTACTTC
abundance: -; v_gene: TRBV28; d_gene: TRBD1; j_gene: TRBJ1-3; CDR3aa: CASSDGTVPGNTIYF; CDR3nt: TGTGCCAGCAGCGACGGGACAGTACCTGGAAACACCATATATTTT
abundance: -; v_gene: TRBV27; d_gene: -; j_gene: TRBJ1-4; CDR3aa: CASREYGAATNEKLFF; CDR3nt: TGTGCCAGCAGGGAGTACGGGGCTGCAACTAATGAAAAACTGTTTTTT
abundance: -; v_gene: TRBV6-5; d_gene: -; j_gene: TRBJ2-3; CDR3aa: CASSYLGAGEDTQYF; CDR3nt: TGTGCCAGCAGTTACTTGGGGGCGGGGGAGGATACGCAGTATTTT
abundance: -; v_gene: TRBV19; d_gene: -; j_gene: TRBJ2-7; CDR3aa: CASSKHPGRVDRF; CDR3nt: TGTGCCAGTAGTAAACACCCGGGACGGGTGGACCGGTTC
abundance: -; v_gene: TRBV28; d_gene: -; j_gene: TRBJ1-1; CDR3aa: CASSFVRGGTEAFF; CDR3nt: TGTGCCAGCAGTTTCGTCCGGGGAGGAACTGAAGCTTTCTTT
abundance: -; v_gene: TRBV18; d_gene: TRBD1; j_gene: TRBJ2-2; CDR3aa: CASSTSGTGGAGELFF; CDR3nt: TGTGCCAGCTCAACGTCCGGGACAGGGGGCGCCGGGGAGCTGTTTTTT
abundance: few; v_gene: TRBV29-1; d_gene: TRBD1; j_gene: TRBJ2-4; CDR3aa: CSGGTGMEGKNIQYF; CDR3nt: TGCAGCGGTGGGACAGGGATGGAGGGTAAAAACATTCAGTACTTC
abundance: once; v_gene: TRBV5-1; d_gene: -; j_gene: TRBJ1-1; CDR3aa: CASSWAESRTEAFF; CDR3nt: TGCGCCAGCAGCTGGGCGGAAAGTAGGACTGAAGCTTTCTTT
abundance: -; v_gene: TRBV2; d_gene: -; j_gene: TRBJ1-1; CDR3aa: CASSDGGRMNTEAFF; CDR3nt: TGTGCCAGCAGTGACGGTGGGCGGATGAACACTGAAGCTTTCTTT
abundance: -; v_gene: TRBV5-1; d_gene: TRBD1; j_gene: TRBJ1-1; CDR3aa: CASSTGQAIEAFF; CDR3nt: TGCGCCAGCAGCACTGGACAGGCCATTGAAGCTTTCTTT
abundance: -; v_gene: TRBV18; d_gene: -; j_gene: TRBJ1-3; CDR3aa: CASSPPTSTDGNTIYF; CDR3nt: TGTGCCAGCTCACCACCGACTAGTACAGATGGAAACACCATATATTTT